These T cell receptor beta chains were read from a single sample in a study of PD-1 blockade in classical Hodgkin lymphoma. Sequencing was performed with immunoSEQ multiplex PCR; in TCRdb, only in-frame clones are kept and a portion is missing. The repertoire holds roughly 45,000 clones, with around 72% as singletons. The sequences come from peripheral blood mononuclear cells (PBMCs), collected before the second cycle of nivolumab. The receptors originated from a human donor with classical Hodgkin lymphoma. The CDR3 runs from the conserved cysteine through the conserved F or W. D genes are given only for firm matches. Part of the rows lack a size; the others show once, few, many or a class for expanded clones.

CDR3aa	CDR3nt	v_gene	d_gene	abundance	j_gene
CASSSGTAARGYTF	TGTGCCAGCAGCTCCGGGACAGCGGCACGGGGCTACACCTTC	TRBV7-2	TRBD1	-	TRBJ1-2
CAWYGGTQYF	TGTGCCTGGTATGGGGGTACGCAGTATTTT	TRBV30	-	few	TRBJ2-3
CASSVDRGLIGNTIYF	TGTGCCAGCAGCGTAGACCGGGGGCTTATAGGAAACACCATATATTTT	TRBV9	-	-	TRBJ1-3
CASSLNDRYEQYF	TGTGCCAGCAGCCTCAACGACAGATACGAGCAGTACTTC	TRBV2	-	-	TRBJ2-7
CASSYGQSFNTEAFF	TGTGCCAGCAGCTACGGACAGTCTTTTAACACTGAAGCTTTCTTT	TRBV9	-	-	TRBJ1-1
CASRPGTGGSYGYTF	TGTGCCAGCAGACCCGGGACAGGGGGATCCTATGGCTACACCTTC	TRBV7-3	TRBD1	-	TRBJ1-2
CASSKREGTSTDTQYF	TGTGCCAGCAGCAAACGAGAGGGGACAAGCACAGATACGCAGTATTTT	TRBV5-5	-	few	TRBJ2-3
CASSGLTDTQYF	TGTGCCAGCAGCGGGCTCACAGATACGCAGTATTTT	TRBV7-9	-	-	TRBJ2-3
CASSLTGWEQFF	TGTGCCAGCAGTCTAACGGGGTGGGAGCAGTTCTTC	TRBV7-6	-	-	TRBJ2-1
CASSVVLGVANTEAFF	TGTGCCAGCAGCGTAGTTCTGGGTGTAGCGAACACTGAAGCTTTCTTT	TRBV9	-	-	TRBJ1-1
CASSVDASEQYF	TGTGCCAGCAGCGTAGACGCGAGCGAGCAGTACTTC	TRBV9	-	-	TRBJ2-7
CASLSISGIEYEQYF	TGTGCCAGCCTTTCGATTAGCGGGATCGAGTACGAGCAGTACTTC	TRBV6-6	TRBD2	few	TRBJ2-7
CASSLAGSGGSYEQYF	TGTGCCAGCAGCTTAGCGGGTAGCGGGGGTAGTTACGAGCAGTACTTC	TRBV7-2	TRBD2	few	TRBJ2-7
CASSLKGGIGNQPQHF	TGTGCCAGCAGCTTGAAGGGGGGCATCGGCAATCAGCCCCAGCATTTT	TRBV5-5	-	once	TRBJ1-5